The following is a T cell receptor (beta chain) sequence with its context. The CDR3 has 15 amino acids. Between the trimmed V and J ends, which lost 0 bases and 0 bases, there was a span of 10 bases. Germline V CDR1 and CDR2: SGHRS, YFSETQ. The data were taken from a study of T cell changes during pregnancy in multiple sclerosis. The data were produced by immunoSEQ multiplex PCR, yet TCRdb's version contains in-frame clones alone and is incomplete. Of 81,000 or so clones listed, around 93% were seen once; the top ten hold 3.5% to 4%. The input for sequencing was PBMCs, taken in the first trimester of pregnancy. This sequence joins TRBV5-1 and TRBJ2-7; tentative D call: TRBD2 (6 bases). This clonotype was obtained from a female donor in good health, serving as a control in a pregnancy study. Some clones in this sample may be carry-over from other donors' samples. As DNA, the CDR3 is TGCGCCAGCAGCTTGGGGACTACTCTCTCCTACGAGCAGTACTTC. Its protein product is CASSLGTTLSYEQYF.